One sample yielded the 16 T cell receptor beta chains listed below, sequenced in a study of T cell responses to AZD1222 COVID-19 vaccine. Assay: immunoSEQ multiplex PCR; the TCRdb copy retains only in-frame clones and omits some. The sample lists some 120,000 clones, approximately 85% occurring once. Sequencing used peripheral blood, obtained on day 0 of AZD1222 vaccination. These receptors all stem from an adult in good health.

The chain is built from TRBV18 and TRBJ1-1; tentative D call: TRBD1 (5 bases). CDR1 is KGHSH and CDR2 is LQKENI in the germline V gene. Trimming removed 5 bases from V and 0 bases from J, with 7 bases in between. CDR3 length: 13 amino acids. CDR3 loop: CASSDSLNTEAFF. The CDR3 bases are TGTGCCAGCTCAGACAGTCTGAACACTGAAGCTTTCTTT.

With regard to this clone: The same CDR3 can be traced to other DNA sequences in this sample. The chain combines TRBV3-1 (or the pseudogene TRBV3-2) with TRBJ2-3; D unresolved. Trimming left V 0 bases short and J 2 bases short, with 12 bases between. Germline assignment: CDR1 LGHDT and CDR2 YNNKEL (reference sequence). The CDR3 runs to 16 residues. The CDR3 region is CASSQDRLAATDTQYF. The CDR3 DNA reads TGTGCCAGCAGCCAAGATCGTTTGGCGGCCACAGATACGCAGTATTTT.

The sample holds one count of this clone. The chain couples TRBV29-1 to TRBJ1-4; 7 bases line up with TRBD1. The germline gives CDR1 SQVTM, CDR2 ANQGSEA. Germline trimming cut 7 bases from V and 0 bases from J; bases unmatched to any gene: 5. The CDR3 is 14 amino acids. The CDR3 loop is CSAADRPTNEKLFF. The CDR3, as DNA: TGCAGCGCCGCGGACAGGCCAACTAATGAAAAACTGTTTTTT.

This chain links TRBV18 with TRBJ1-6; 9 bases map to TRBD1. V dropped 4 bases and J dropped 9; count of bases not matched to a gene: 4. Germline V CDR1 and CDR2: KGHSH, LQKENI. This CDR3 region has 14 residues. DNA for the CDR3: TGTGCCAGCTCACAACAGGGACAGGGTTCACCCCTCCACTTT. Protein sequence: CASSQQGQGSPLHF.

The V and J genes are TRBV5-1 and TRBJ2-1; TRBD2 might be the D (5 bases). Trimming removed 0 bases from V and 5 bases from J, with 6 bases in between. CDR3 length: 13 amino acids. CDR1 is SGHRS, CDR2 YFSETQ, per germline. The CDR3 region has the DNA TGCGCCAGCAGCTTGGGGGGAGACAATGAGCAGTTCTTC. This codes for CASSLGGDNEQFF.

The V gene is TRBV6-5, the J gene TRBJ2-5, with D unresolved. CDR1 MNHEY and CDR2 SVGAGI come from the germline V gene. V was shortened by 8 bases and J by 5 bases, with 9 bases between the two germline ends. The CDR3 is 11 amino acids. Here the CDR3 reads CASHGGETQYF. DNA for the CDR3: TGTGCCAGCCACGGCGGCGAGACCCAGTACTTC.

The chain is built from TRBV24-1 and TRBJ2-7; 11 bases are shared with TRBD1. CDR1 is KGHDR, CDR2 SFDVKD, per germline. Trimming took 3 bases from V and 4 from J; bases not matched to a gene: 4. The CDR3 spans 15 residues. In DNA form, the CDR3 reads TGTGCCACCAGTGATGCCGGGACAGGGGGGTACGAGCAGTACTTC. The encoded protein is CATSDAGTGGYEQYF.

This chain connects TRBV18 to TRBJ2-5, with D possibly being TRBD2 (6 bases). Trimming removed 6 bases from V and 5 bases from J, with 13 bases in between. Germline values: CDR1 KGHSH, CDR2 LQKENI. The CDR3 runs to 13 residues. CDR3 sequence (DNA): TGTGCCAGCTCCTCGGGACTCGCGGAGACCCAGTACTTC. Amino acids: CASSSGLAETQYF.

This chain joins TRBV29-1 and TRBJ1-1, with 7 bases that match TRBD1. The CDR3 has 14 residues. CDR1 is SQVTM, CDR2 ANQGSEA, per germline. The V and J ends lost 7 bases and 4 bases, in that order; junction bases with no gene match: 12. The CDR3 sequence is CSAPVRDSSTEAFF. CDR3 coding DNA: TGCAGCGCCCCGGTTCGGGACAGTTCCACTGAAGCTTTCTTT. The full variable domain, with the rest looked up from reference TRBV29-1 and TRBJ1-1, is SAVISQKPSRDICQRGTSLTIQCQVDSQVTMMFWYRQQPGQSLTLIATANQGSEATYESGFVIDKFPISRPNLTFSTLTVSNMSPEDSSIYLCSAPVRDSSTEAFFGQGTRLTVV.

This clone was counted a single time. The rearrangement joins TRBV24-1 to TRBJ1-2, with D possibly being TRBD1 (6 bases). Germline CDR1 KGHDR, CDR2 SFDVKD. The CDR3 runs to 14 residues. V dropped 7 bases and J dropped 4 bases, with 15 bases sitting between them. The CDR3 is CATRPGRGSYGYTF. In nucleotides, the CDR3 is TGTGCCACCAGGCCGGGCAGGGGCAGCTATGGCTACACCTTC.

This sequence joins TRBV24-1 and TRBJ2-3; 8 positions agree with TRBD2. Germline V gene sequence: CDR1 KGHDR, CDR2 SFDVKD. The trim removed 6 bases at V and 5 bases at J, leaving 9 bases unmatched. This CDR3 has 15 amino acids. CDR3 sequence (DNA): TGTGCCACCAGTCTCGGGGGGGCTGGGGGAGATACGCAGTATTTT. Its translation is CATSLGGAGGDTQYF.

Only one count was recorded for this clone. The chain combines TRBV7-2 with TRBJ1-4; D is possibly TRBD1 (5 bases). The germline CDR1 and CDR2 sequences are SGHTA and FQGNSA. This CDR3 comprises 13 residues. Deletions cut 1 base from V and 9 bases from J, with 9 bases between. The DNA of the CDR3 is TGTGCCAGCAGCTTAGTAGGGGTTAAAAAACTGTTTTTT. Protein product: CASSLVGVKKLFF.

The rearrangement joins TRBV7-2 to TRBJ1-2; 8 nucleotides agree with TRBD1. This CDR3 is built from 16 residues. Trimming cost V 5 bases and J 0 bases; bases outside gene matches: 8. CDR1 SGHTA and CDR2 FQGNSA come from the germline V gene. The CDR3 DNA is TGTGCCAGCAGCGCCTGGGACAGGCAACCTAACTATGGCTACACCTTC. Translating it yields CASSAWDRQPNYGYTF. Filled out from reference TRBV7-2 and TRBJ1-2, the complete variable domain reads GAGVSQSPSNKVTEKGKDVELRCDPISGHTALYWYRQSLGQGLEFLIYFQGNSAPDKSGLPSDRFSAERTGGSVSTLTIQRTQQEDSAVYLCASSAWDRQPNYGYTFGSGTRLTVV.

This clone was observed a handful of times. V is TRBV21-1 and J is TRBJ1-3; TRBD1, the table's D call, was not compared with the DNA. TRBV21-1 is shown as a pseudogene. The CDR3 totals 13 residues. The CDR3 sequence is CATARGPGNTIYF. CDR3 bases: TGTGCCACGGCCAGGGGGCCTGGAAACACCATATATTTT.

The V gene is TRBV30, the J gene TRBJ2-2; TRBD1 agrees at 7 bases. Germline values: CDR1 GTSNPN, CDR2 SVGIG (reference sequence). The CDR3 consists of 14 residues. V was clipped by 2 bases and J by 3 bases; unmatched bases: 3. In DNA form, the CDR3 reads TGTGCCTGGAGTCGAGACAGGGACACCGGGGAGCTGTTTTTT. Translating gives CAWSRDRDTGELFF.

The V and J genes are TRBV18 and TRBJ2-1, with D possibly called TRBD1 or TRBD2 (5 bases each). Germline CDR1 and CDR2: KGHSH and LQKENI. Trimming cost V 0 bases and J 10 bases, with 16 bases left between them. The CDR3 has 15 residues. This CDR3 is CASSPPTTNWGEQFF. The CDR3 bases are TGTGCCAGCTCACCACCCACGACGAACTGGGGGGAGCAGTTCTTC. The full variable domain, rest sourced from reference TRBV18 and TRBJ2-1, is NAGVMQNPRHLVRRRGQEARLRCSPMKGHSHVYWYRQLPEEGLKFMVYLQKENIIDESGMPKERFSAEFPKEGPSILRIQQVVRGDSAAYFCASSPPTTNWGEQFFGPGTRLTVL.